Sequencing of this T cell receptor beta chain was carried out in a study of blood T cell repertoires in COVID-19. Across the whole study: The samples span acute and convalescent COVID-19 from the United States, Italy and Spain. From T cells, B-cell-depleted T cells, or PBMCs came the material, which was cDNA or gDNA.

In the original processing: Reference gene primer amplification yielded estimated nucleated cell counts. Measured with immunoSEQ multiplex PCR; TCRdb has only the in-frame clones, and not every one. D and trimming come from the DNA, and the V and J calls and clone size come from that table. Among some 71,000 clones, 75% to 95% were seen once, and the ten largest hold roughly 5%. Sequencing input: peripheral blood. This sequence was found in a woman in her late teens or twenties with acute or convalescent COVID-19.

The CDR3 loop reads CASSPPRGTQYF. The DNA of the CDR3 is TGTGCCAGCAGCCCACCCCGGGGGACCCAGTACTTC. The chain uses TRBV7-6 and TRBJ2-5; D is possibly TRBD2 (5 bases). V lost 5 bases, J lost 7 bases, and 11 bases lay in between. CDR1 and CDR2 (germline): SGHVS, FNYEAQ. The CDR3 runs to 12 residues.